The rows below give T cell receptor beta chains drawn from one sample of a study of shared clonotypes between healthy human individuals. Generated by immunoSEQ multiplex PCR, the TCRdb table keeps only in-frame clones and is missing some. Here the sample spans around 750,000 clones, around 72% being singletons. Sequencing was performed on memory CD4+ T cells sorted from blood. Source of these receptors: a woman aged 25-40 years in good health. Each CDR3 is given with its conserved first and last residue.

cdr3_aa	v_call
CASSPSGGDEKLFF	TRBV18
CASSSDGDQPQHF	TRBV7-9
CASLRGGYQPQHF	TRBV28
CAWSVPQGPYYGYTF	TRBV30
CASLSVGQETQYF	TRBV5-4
CAWSAGNYGYTF	TRBV30
CASSFEGFAGELFF	TRBV5-5
CASGKAGTGGIFYGYTF	TRBV28
CAWSVGLAGYNEQFF	TRBV30
CVRSPGGEQYF	TRBV7-5
CASKRTGSAYEQYF	TRBV6-5
CASSPLGSGAESTDTQYF	TRBV4-1
CASSRLAGGPRELFF	TRBV2
CASSLGLNNRELFF	TRBV7-9